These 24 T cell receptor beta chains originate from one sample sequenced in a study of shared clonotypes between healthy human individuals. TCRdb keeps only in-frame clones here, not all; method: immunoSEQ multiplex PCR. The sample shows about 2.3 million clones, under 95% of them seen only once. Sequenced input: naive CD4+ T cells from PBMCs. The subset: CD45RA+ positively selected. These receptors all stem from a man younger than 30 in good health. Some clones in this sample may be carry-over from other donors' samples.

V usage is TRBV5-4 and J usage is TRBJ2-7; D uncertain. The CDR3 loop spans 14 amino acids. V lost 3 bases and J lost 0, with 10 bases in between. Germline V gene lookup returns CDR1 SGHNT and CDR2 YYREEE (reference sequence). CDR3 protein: CASSSWVGSYEQYF. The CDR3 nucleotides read TGTGCCAGCAGCTCTTGGGTTGGCTCCTACGAGCAGTACTTC.

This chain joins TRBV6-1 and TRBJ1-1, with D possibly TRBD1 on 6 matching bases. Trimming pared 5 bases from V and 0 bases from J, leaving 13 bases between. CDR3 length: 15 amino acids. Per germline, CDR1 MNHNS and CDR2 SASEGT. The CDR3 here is CASSLGGSLNTEAFF. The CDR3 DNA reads TGTGCCAGCAGTCTGGGGGGCTCACTGAACACTGAAGCTTTCTTT.

The CDR3 loop is CASSPWTGGEQYF. CDR3 nucleotides: TGTGCCAGCAGCCCGTGGACAGGGGGCGAGCAGTACTTC. The rearrangement uses TRBV9 and TRBJ2-7; 10 bases match TRBD1. In germline, CDR1 is SGDLS, CDR2 YYNGEE. J gave up 6 bases and V 4 bases, and 4 bases lay outside the gene matches. This CDR3 is 13 amino acids long.

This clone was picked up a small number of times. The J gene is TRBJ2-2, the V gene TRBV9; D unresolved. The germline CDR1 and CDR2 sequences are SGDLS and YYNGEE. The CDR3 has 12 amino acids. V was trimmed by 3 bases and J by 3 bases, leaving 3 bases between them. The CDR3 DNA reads TGTGCCAGCAGCGATCACACCGGGGAGCTGTTTTTT. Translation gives CASSDHTGELFF.

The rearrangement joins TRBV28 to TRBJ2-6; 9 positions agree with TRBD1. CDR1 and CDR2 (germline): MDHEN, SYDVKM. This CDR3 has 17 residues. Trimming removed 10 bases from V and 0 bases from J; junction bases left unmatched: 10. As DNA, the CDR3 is TGTGCCACCTATCGGGACAGGGTCCGCTCTGGGGCCAACGTCCTGACTTTC. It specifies CATYRDRVRSGANVLTF.

CDR3 loop: CASSPTPSGFYGYTF. The DNA for the CDR3 is TGTGCCAGCTCACCCACTCCCTCAGGTTTTTATGGCTACACCTTC. This sequence joins TRBV18 and TRBJ1-2; D is unclear. The V end was cut by 3 bases, the J end by 5 bases, with 16 bases between. CDR3 size: 15 residues. Looked up from germline, CDR1 is KGHSH and CDR2 is LQKENI.

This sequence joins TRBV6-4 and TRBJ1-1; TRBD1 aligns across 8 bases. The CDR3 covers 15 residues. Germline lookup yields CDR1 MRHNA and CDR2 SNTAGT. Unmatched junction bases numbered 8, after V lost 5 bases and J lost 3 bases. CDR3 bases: TGTGCCAGCAGTCCTCAGGGGGCGAGTTACACTGAAGCTTTCTTT. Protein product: CASSPQGASYTEAFF.

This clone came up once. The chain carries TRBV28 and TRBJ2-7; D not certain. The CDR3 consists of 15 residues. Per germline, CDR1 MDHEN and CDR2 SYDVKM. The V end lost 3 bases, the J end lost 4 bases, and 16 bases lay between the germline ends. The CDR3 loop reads CASSLRTPGAYEQYF. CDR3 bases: TGTGCCAGCAGTTTGAGGACCCCCGGCGCTTACGAGCAGTACTTC.

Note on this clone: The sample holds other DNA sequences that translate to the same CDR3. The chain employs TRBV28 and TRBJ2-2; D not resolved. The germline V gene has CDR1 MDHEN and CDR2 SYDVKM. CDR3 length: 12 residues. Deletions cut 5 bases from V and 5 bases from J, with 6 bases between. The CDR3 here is CASSISTGELFF. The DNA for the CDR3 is TGTGCCAGCAGTATCTCGACCGGGGAGCTGTTTTTT. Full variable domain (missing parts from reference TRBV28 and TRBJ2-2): DVKVTQSSRYLVKRTGEKVFLECVQDMDHENMFWYRQDPGLGLRLIYFSYDVKMKEKGDIPEGYSVSREKKERFSLILESASTNQTSMYLCASSISTGELFFGEGSRLTVL.

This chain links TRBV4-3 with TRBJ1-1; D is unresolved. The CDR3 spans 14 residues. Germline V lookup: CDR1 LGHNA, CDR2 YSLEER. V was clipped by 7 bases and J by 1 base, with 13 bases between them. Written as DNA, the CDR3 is TGCGCCAGCAACCCGTCCCCCGAGAACACTGAAGCTTTCTTT. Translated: CASNPSPENTEAFF.

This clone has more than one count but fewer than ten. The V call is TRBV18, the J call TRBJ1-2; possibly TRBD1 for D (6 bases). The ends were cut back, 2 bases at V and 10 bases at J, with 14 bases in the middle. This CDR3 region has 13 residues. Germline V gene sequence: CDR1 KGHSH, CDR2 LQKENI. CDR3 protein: CASSPTGREDYTF. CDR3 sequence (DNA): TGTGCCAGCTCACCAACAGGGCGTGAGGACTACACCTTC. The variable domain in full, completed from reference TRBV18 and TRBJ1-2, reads NAGVMQNPRHLVRRRGQEARLRCSPMKGHSHVYWYRQLPEEGLKFMVYLQKENIIDESGMPKERFSAEFPKEGPSILRIQQVVRGDSAAYFCASSPTGREDYTFGSGTRLTVV.

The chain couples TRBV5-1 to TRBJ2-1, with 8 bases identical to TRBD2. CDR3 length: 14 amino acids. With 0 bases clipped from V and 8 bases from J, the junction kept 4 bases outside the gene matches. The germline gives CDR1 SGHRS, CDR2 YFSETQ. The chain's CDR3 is CASSLEGTSDEQFF. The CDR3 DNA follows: TGCGCCAGCAGCTTGGAGGGGACTAGTGATGAGCAGTTCTTC.

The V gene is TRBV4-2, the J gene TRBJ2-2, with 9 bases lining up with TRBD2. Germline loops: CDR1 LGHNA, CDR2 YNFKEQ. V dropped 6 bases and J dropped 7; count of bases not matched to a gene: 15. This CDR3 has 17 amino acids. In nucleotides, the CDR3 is TGTGCCAGCAGTCTATCAGGGGCACTAGCGGGTTACGGGGAGCTGTTTTTT. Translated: CASSLSGALAGYGELFF.

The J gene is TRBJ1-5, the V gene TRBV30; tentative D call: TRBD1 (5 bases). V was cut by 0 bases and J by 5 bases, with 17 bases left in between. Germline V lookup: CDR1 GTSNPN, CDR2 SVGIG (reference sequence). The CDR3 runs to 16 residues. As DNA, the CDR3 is TGTGCCTGGAGTGTATCAGGGTGGGGATCCCATCAGCCCCAGCATTTT. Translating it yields CAWSVSGWGSHQPQHF.

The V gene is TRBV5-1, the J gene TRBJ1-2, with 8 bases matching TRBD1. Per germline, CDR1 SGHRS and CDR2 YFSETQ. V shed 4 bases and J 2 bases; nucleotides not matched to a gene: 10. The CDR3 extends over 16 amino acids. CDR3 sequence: CASSPLPRGLNYGYTF. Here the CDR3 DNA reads TGCGCCAGCAGCCCCCTTCCCAGGGGGCTAAACTATGGCTACACCTTC. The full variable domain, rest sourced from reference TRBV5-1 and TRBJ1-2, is KAGVTQTPRYLIKTRGQQVTLSCSPISGHRSVSWYQQTPGQGLQFLFEYFSETQRNKGNFPGRFSGRQFSNSRSEMNVSTLELGDSALYLCASSPLPRGLNYGYTFGSGTRLTVV.

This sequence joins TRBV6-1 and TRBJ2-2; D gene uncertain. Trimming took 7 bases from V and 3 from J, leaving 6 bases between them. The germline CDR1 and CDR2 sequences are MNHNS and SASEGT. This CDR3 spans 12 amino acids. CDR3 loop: CASKTYTGELFF. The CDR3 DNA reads TGTGCCAGCAAGACGTACACCGGGGAGCTGTTTTTT.

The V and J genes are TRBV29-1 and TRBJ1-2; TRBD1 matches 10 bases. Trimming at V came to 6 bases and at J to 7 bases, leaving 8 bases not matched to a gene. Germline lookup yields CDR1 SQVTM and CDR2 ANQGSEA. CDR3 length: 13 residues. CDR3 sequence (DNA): TGCAGCGTCGTGGACAGGGGGGGTCGTGGCTACACCTTC. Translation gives CSVVDRGGRGYTF.

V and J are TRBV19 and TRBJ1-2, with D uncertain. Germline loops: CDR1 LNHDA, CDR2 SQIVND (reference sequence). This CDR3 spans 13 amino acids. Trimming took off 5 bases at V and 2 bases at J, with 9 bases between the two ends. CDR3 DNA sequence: TGTGCCAGTAGTGTAGCGAGGAACTATGGCTACACCTTC. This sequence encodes CASSVARNYGYTF. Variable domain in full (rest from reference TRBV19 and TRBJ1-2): DGGITQSPKYLFRKEGQNVTLSCEQNLNHDAMYWYRQDPGQGLRLIYYSQIVNDFQKGDIAEGYSVSREKKESFPLTVTSAQKNPTAFYLCASSVARNYGYTFGSGTRLTVV.

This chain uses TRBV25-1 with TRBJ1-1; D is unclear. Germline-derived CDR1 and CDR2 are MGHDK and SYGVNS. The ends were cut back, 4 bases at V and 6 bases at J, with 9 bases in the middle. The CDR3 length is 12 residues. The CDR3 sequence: CASSVGFAEAFF. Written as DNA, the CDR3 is TGTGCCAGCAGTGTGGGATTCGCTGAAGCTTTCTTT.

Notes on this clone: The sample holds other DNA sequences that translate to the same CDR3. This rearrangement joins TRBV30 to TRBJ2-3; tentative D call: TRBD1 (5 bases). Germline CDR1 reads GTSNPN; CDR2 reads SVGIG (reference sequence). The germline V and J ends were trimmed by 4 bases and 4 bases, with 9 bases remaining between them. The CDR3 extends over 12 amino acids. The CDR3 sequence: CAWTQGADTQYF. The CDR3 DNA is TGTGCCTGGACCCAGGGTGCAGATACGCAGTATTTT.

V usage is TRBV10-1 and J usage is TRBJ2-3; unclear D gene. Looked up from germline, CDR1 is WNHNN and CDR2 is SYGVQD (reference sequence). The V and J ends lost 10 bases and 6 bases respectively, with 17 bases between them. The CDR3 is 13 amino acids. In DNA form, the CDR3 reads TGCGCCAAGGAAGTCGAGGCAGTGGATACGCAGTATTTT. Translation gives CAKEVEAVDTQYF.

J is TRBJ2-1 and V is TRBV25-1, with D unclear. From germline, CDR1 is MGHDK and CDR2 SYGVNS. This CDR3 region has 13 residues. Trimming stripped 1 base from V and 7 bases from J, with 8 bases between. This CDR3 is CASSEWPRNEQFF. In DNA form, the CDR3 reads TGTGCCAGCAGTGAATGGCCCAGGAATGAGCAGTTCTTC.

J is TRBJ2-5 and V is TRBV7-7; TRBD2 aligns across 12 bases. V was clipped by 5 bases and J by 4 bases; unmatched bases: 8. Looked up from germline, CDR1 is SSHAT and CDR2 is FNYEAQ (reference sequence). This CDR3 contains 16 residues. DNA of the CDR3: TGTGCCAGCAGCAATGACCAGGGACTAGCGGGAGAGACCCAGTACTTC. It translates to CASSNDQGLAGETQYF.

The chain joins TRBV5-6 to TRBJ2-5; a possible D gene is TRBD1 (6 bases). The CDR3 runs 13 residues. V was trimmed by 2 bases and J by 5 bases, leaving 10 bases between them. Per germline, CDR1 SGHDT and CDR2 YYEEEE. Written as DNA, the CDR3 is TGTGCCAGCAGCTTCAGGGGAGAGGAGACCCAGTACTTC. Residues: CASSFRGEETQYF. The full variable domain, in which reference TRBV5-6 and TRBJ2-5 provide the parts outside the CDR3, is DAGVTQSPTHLIKTRGQQVTLRCSPKSGHDTVSWYQQALGQGPQFIFQYYEEEERQRGNFPDRFSGHQFPNYSSELNVNALLLGDSALYLCASSFRGEETQYFGPGTRLLVL.